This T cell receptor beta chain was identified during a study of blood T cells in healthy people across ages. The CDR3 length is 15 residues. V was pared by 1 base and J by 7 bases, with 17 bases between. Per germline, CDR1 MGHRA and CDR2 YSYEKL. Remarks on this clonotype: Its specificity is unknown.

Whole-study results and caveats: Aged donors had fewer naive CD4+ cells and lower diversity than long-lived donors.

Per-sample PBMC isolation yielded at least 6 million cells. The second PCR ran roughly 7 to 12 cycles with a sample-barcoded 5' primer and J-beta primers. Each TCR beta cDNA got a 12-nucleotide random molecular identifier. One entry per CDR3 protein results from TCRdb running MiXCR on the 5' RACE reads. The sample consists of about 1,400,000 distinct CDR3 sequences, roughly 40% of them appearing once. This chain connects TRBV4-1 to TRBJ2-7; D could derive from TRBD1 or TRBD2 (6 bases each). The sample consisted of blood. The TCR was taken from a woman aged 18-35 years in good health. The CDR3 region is CASSQVGTGRNEQYF. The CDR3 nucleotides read TGCGCCAGCAGCCAAGTGGGCACAGGGAGGAATGAGCAGTACTTC.